There are a few counts of the clone carrying this T cell receptor beta chain. Its antigen is unknown. This record comes from a study of blood T cells in healthy people across ages. V dropped 3 bases and J dropped 7 bases, with 13 bases sitting between them. In germline, CDR1 is DFQATT, CDR2 SNEGSKA (reference sequence). This CDR3 has 13 residues. Notes on the study in general: No conclusive comparison of naive versus antigen-experienced cells was possible with unsorted PBMCs.

Next came a second PCR, run for about 7 to 12 cycles, which used a sample-barcoded 5' primer along with a J-beta primer mix. Each CDR3 protein gets one entry after TCRdb re-called the 5' RACE reads with MiXCR. This sample has 1,500,000 or so distinct CDR3 sequences, with roughly two fifths found just once. Sequenced input: blood. The rearrangement joins TRBV20-1 to TRBJ2-1; D ambiguous. This TCR was sampled from a woman younger than 35 in good health. This CDR3 reads CSASRASANEQFF. Here the CDR3 DNA reads TGCAGTGCTAGCAGAGCGTCAGCTAATGAGCAGTTCTTC.